The next 17 T cell receptor beta chains were all read from a single sample in a study of cytomegalovirus exposure and HLA in healthy donors. A multiplex PCR was run with 60 Vbeta primers and 13 Jbeta primers. Clones were sequenced by immunoSEQ multiplex PCR, and TCRdb holds only the in-frame ones, with some missing. The top ten hold about 5.8% of the sample, which has about 120,000 clones, over 75% seen once. Sequencing used PBMCs. These receptors all stem from a man younger than 30 in good health and CMV-seropositive.

The rearrangement uses TRBV10-3 and TRBJ2-3; D gene unclear. The germline gives CDR1 ENHRY, CDR2 SYGVKD. There are 16 residues in the CDR3. Deletions cut 0 bases from V and 2 bases from J, with 12 bases between. In nucleotides, the CDR3 is TGTGCCATCAGTGAGTCGACTCAGTCCATCACAGATACGCAGTATTTT. It yields the protein CAISESTQSITDTQYF.

J is TRBJ2-1 and V is TRBV11-3; TRBD2 aligns across 14 bases. Trimming removed 4 bases from V and 8 bases from J; junction bases left unmatched: 4. The CDR3 runs 15 residues. Germline lookup yields CDR1 SGHNT and CDR2 YENEEA. The CDR3 sequence: CASSSGTSGSDEQFF. The CDR3 nucleotides read TGTGCCAGCAGCTCCGGGACTAGCGGGAGTGATGAGCAGTTCTTC.

Written as DNA, the CDR3 is TGTGCCAGCAGCTCTGGGACAGGGTATAATTCTGGAAACACCATATATTTT. Translation gives CASSSGTGYNSGNTIYF. The rearrangement joins TRBV7-6 to TRBJ1-3; 9 nucleotides align to TRBD1. The germline V gene encodes CDR1 SGHVS and CDR2 FNYEAQ. Trimming at V came to 4 bases and at J to 1 base, leaving 8 bases not matched to a gene. There are 17 residues in the CDR3. Using reference TRBV7-6 and TRBJ1-3 for the parts outside the CDR3, the full variable domain is GAGVSQSPRYKVTKRGQDVALRCDPISGHVSLYWYRQALGQGPEFLTYFNYEAQQDKSGLPNDRFSAERPEGSISTLTIQRTEQRDSAMYRCASSSGTGYNSGNTIYFGEGSWLTVV.

A single count supports this clone. The chain uses TRBV19 and TRBJ1-2, with 8 bases that match TRBD1. CDR3 length: 13 residues. Germline CDR1 and CDR2: LNHDA and SQIVND (reference sequence). V gave up 3 bases and J gave up 7 bases; unmatched junction bases: 4. CDR3 protein: CASSIFQGAGYTF. As DNA, the CDR3 is TGTGCCAGTAGTATCTTCCAGGGGGCTGGCTACACCTTC.

This clone was picked up one time. The genes are TRBV6-1 and TRBJ1-1; D call uncertain. V shed 1 base and J shed 6 bases, with 9 bases lying between them. The germline gives CDR1 MNHNS, CDR2 SASEGT. The length of the CDR3 is 13 residues. The CDR3 is CASSEVPGSEAFF. The CDR3 DNA follows: TGTGCCAGCAGTGAAGTCCCGGGGTCTGAAGCTTTCTTT.

The chain combines TRBV7-8 with TRBJ2-7; 10 nucleotides match TRBD1. Looked up from germline, CDR1 is SGHVS and CDR2 is FQNEAQ. The CDR3 covers 15 residues. With V trimmed by 5 bases and J by 0 bases, 4 bases remained unmatched. The CDR3 nucleotides read TGTGCCAGCAGCCCCAGGACAGGGGGCTCCTACGAGCAGTACTTC. Translating it yields CASSPRTGGSYEQYF.

The chain recombines TRBV6-5 with TRBJ1-4; D uncertain. Germline-derived CDR1 and CDR2 are MNHEY and SVGAGI. There are 14 residues in the CDR3. V lost 2 bases to trimming and J lost 6 bases, with 10 bases between them. The CDR3 loop is CASSYEGKYEKLFF. The CDR3 nucleotides are TGTGCCAGCAGTTACGAGGGAAAGTATGAAAAACTGTTTTTT.

The chain joins TRBV11-2 to TRBJ2-4; D call uncertain. The CDR3 is 15 amino acids. Trimming cost V 4 bases and J 2 bases, with 12 bases left between them. The germline V gene encodes CDR1 SGHAT and CDR2 FQNNGV. CDR3 coding DNA: TGTGCCAGCAGCTCCCCGAGGATGACCAAAAACATTCAGTACTTC. Translated, it gives CASSSPRMTKNIQYF.

The chain combines TRBV7-6 with TRBJ1-3; the match to TRBD1 covers 7 bases. In germline, CDR1 is SGHVS, CDR2 FNYEAQ. The V gene end was trimmed by 4 bases and the J gene end by 4 bases; junction bases not matched to a gene: 10. This CDR3 spans 16 amino acids. The CDR3 nucleotides read TGTGCCAGCAGCTCACCCTACAGGGGTGGCGGAAACACCATATATTTT. Protein sequence: CASSSPYRGGGNTIYF.

The rearrangement uses TRBV30 and TRBJ2-3; 8 bases fit TRBD2. Per germline, CDR1 GTSNPN and CDR2 SVGIG (reference sequence). The CDR3 spans 14 residues. The J segment lost 2 bases and the V segment lost 8 bases, leaving 9 bases of the junction unmatched. The CDR3 spells CAGGGTRYTDTQYF. The CDR3 DNA is TGTGCCGGGGGCGGGACTAGATACACAGATACGCAGTATTTT.

V usage is TRBV5-1 and J usage is TRBJ1-1; 10 positions agree with TRBD1. The germline V gene has CDR1 SGHRS and CDR2 YFSETQ. Trimming at V came to 4 bases and at J to 1 base, leaving 7 bases not matched to a gene. CDR3 length equals 16 residues. CDR3 coding DNA: TGCGCCAGCAGCCCGGGACAGGGGACAACGAACACTGAAGCTTTCTTT. Protein product: CASSPGQGTTNTEAFF.

V usage is TRBV10-2 and J usage is TRBJ2-7; D is unclear. The germline V and J ends were trimmed by 2 bases and 4 bases, with 6 bases remaining between them. Germline V gene data show CDR1 as WSHSY and CDR2 as SAAADI. This CDR3 contains 12 residues. The CDR3 nucleotides are TGCGCCAGCAGTGAGAACGGTTACGAGCAGTACTTC. Protein product: CASSENGYEQYF.

The rearrangement uses TRBV19 and TRBJ1-5, with D possibly TRBD1 on 6 matching bases. Per germline, CDR1 LNHDA and CDR2 SQIVND (reference sequence). The V end lost 7 bases, the J end lost 0 bases, and 13 bases lay between the germline ends. The CDR3 is 15 amino acids. The CDR3 loop reads CASNPTGYSNQPQHF. The CDR3 nucleotides read TGTGCCAGTAACCCGACAGGATATAGCAATCAGCCCCAGCATTTT.

The chain recombines TRBV6-5 with TRBJ1-5, with D maybe TRBD1 (6 bases). Germline lookup yields CDR1 MNHEY and CDR2 SVGAGI. This CDR3 is built from 15 residues. V was cut by 4 bases and J by 6 bases, with 16 bases left in between. The CDR3, as DNA: TGTGCCAGCAGTTCCCCGGGGGCGGGAGGTCAGCCCCAGCATTTT. Protein: CASSSPGAGGQPQHF.

This chain joins TRBV9 and TRBJ2-1; 11 nucleotides align to TRBD2. The CDR3 covers 16 residues. V shed 0 bases and J 5 bases; nucleotides not matched to a gene: 4. The germline gives CDR1 SGDLS, CDR2 YYNGEE. The CDR3, as DNA: TGTGCCAGCAGCGTAGTGACTAGCGGGGCTCACAATGAGCAGTTCTTC. Its translation is CASSVVTSGAHNEQFF.

For the CDR3, the DNA is TGTGCCAGTAGTGTCTGGCAGGGTATCAATGAGCAGTTCTTC. Translated: CASSVWQGINEQFF. This chain links TRBV19 with TRBJ2-1, with D possibly being TRBD1 (5 bases). Trimming took 5 bases from V and 6 from J, leaving 14 bases between them. From germline, CDR1 is LNHDA and CDR2 SQIVND (reference sequence). The CDR3 length is 14 residues.

This clone has a handful of counts. The chain employs TRBV6-5 and TRBJ2-3, with 8 bases identical to TRBD2. Germline-derived CDR1 and CDR2 are MNHEY and SVGAGI. V shed 7 bases and J 8 bases; nucleotides not matched to a gene: 14. The CDR3 extends over 15 amino acids. CDR3 DNA sequence: TGTGCCAGCAATGGGATTAGCGGGGATTTAGTTACGCAGTATTTT. As protein: CASNGISGDLVTQYF.